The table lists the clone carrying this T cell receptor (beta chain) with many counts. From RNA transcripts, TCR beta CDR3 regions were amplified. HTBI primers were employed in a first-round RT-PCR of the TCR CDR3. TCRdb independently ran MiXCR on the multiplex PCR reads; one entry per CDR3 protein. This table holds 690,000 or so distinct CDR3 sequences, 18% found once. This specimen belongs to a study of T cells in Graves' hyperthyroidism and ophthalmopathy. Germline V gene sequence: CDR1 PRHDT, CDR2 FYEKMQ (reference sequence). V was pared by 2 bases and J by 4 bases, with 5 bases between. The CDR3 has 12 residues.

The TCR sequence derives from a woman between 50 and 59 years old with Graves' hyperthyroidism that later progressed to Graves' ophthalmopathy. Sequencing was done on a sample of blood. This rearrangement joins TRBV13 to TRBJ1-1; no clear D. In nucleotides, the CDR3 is TGTGCCAGCAGCTTATTGGGCACTGAAGCTTTCTTT. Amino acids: CASSLLGTEAFF.